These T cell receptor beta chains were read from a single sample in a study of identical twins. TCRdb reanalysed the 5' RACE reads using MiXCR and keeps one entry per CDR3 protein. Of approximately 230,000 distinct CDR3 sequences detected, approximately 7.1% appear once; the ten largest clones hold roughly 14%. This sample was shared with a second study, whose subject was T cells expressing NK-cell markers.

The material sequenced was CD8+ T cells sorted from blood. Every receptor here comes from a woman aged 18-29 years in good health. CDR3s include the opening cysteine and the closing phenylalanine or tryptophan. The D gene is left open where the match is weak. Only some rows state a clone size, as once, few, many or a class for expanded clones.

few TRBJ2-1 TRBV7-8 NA TGTGCCAGCACCCCGAGTCAGGCCTCAAGGTTCCAAAATGAGCAGTTCTTC CASTPSQASRFQNEQFF
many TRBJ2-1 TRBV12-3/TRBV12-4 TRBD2 TGTGCCAGCAGTCTTAGCGGGCGTGACAATGAGCAGTTCTTC CASSLSGRDNEQFF
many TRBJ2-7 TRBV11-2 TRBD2 TGTGCCAGCAGCATTCCGCCTAGCGGAGGACGGTCCTACGAGCAGTACTTC CASSIPPSGGRSYEQYF
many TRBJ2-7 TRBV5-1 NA TGCGCCAGCAGCGTAAATAGGGGCCACGAGCAGTACTTC CASSVNRGHEQYF
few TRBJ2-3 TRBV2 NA TGTGCCAGCAGTGGGGTGGCAGGAGCAGATACGCAGTATTTT CASSGVAGADTQYF
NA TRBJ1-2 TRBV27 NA TGTGCCAGCAGCGAGGGTCCCTCCTATGGCTACACCTTC CASSEGPSYGYTF
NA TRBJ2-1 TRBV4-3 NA TGCGCCAGCAGCCAAGAGACTACCCGACCCTACAATGAGCAGTTCTTC CASSQETTRPYNEQFF
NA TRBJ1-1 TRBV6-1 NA TGTGCCAGCGGTGATCAGGGGCGCGCGGGGTTGACTGAAGCTTTCTTT CASGDQGRAGLTEAFF
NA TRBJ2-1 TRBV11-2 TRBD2 TGTGCCAGCAGCCCCTGGGAACGGGGGGGCTACAATGAGCAGTTCTTC CASSPWERGGYNEQFF
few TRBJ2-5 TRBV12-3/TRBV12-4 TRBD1 TGTGCCAGCAGTTTCACAGGGGGCGAAGAGACCCAGTACTTC CASSFTGGEETQYF
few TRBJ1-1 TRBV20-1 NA TGCAGTGCGACGAGAGGCCAGGGACCGCCTGAAGCTTTCTTT CSATRGQGPPEAFF
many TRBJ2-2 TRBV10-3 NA TGTGCCATCTTTGCGAACACCGGGGAGCTGTTTTTT CAIFANTGELFF
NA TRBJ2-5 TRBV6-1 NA TGTGCCAGCAGTGAGGAAGACGATCAAGAGACCCAGTACTTC CASSEEDDQETQYF
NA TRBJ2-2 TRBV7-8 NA TGTGCCAGCAGCTTATACGCCCGAGCGAACACCGGGGAGCTGTTTTTT CASSLYARANTGELFF
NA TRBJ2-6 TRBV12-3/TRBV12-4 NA TGTGCCAGCAGGGACATGGGCGGCTCTGGGGCCAACGTCCTGACTTTC CASRDMGGSGANVLTF
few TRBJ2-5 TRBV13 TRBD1 TGTGCCAGCGGACCGGGACAGGGAGTCAAGACCCAGTACTTC CASGPGQGVKTQYF
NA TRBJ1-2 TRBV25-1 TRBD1 TGTGCCAGCAGTCTCCAGGGGGCCTATGGCTACACCTTC CASSLQGAYGYTF
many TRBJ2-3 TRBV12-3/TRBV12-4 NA TGTGCCAGCAGCGTAACAGATACGCAGTATTTT CASSVTDTQYF
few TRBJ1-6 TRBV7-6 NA TGTGCCAGCAGCTTAGGCGAGAACTATAATTCACCCCTCCACTTT CASSLGENYNSPLHF
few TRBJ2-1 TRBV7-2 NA TGTGCCAGCAGCTTAGGGGGAACAAACAATGAGCAGTTCTTC CASSLGGTNNEQFF